Listed here are 15 T cell receptor beta chains from one sample, sequenced in a study of blood T cell repertoires in COVID-19. Method: immunoSEQ multiplex PCR; TCRdb's copy keeps in-frame clones and lacks some. Altogether about 160,000 clones are present, about four fifths being singletons, with the ten largest covering 15% to 20%. The sample was PBMCs or T cells enriched from blood (not recorded which). The receptors were gathered from a man aged 60 to 75 who had recovered from COVID-19.

The chain is built from TRBV15 and TRBJ1-2; D is perhaps TRBD1 (5 bases). The CDR3 is 15 amino acids. Per germline, CDR1 LNHNV and CDR2 YYDKDF (reference sequence). Between the trimmed V and J ends, which lost 5 bases and 4 bases, there was a span of 17 bases. In nucleotides, the CDR3 is TGTGCCACCAGCCCGCGTGGGGGGTCCCGCTATGGCTACACCTTC. Its translation: CATSPRGGSRYGYTF.

There are a few counts of this clone. The chain employs TRBV2 and TRBJ2-7, with 8 bases aligning to TRBD1. The V gene's germline CDR1 is SNHLY and CDR2 FYNNEI. Trimming took 8 bases from V and 2 from J; bases not matched to a gene: 11. CDR3 length: 15 residues. CDR3 region: CASEDPGQDTYEQYF. The CDR3 coding sequence is TGTGCCAGCGAGGACCCGGGACAGGATACCTACGAGCAGTACTTC. Using reference TRBV2 and TRBJ2-7 for the parts outside the CDR3, the full variable domain is EPEVTQTPSHQVTQMGQEVILRCVPISNHLYFYWYRQILGQKVEFLVSFYNNEISEKSEIFDDQFSVERPDGSNFTLKIRSTKLEDSAMYFCASEDPGQDTYEQYFGPGTRLTVT.

Comment on this clone: A junction boundary mismatches the germline segment, possibly from a read error. The CDR3 DNA follows: TGTGCCAGCAGCTCCGGACTAGCGGGAGGCCCCAAAATCTTC. It codes for CASSSGLAGGPKIF. V is TRBV3-1 (or the pseudogene TRBV3-2) and J is TRBJ2-1; 14 nucleotides agree with TRBD2. The germline V gene encodes CDR1 LGHDT and CDR2 YNNKEL (reference sequence). The CDR3 covers 14 residues.

The chain joins TRBV11-2 to TRBJ1-1; 9 bases are a match to TRBD1. Germline loops: CDR1 SGHAT, CDR2 FQNNGV. This CDR3 comprises 14 residues. Trimming took 4 bases from V and 5 from J; bases not matched to a gene: 5. The CDR3 sequence is CASSSRGQGTEAFF. The CDR3 nucleotides read TGTGCCAGCAGCTCACGGGGACAGGGAACTGAAGCTTTCTTT.

The rearrangement uses TRBV5-1 and TRBJ1-2; maybe TRBD1 (6 bases). CDR1 SGHRS and CDR2 YFSETQ come from the germline V gene. V was shortened by 5 bases and J by 8 bases, with 16 bases between the two germline ends. The CDR3 covers 13 residues. The DNA of the CDR3 is TGCGCCAGCAGGTCTGAGGGGGTAGGCGGCTACACCTTC. It encodes CASRSEGVGGYTF.

DNA for the CDR3: TGTGCCTGGAGTGCGGGGGCAGGGGGAAACTACGAGCAGTACTTC. Translating it yields CAWSAGAGGNYEQYF. The chain employs TRBV30 and TRBJ2-7; tentative D call: TRBD1 (7 bases). The CDR3 is 15 amino acids. CDR1 and CDR2 (germline): GTSNPN, SVGIG (reference sequence). V lost 1 base to trimming and J lost 3 bases, with 16 bases between them.

This clone was detected only a few times. The rearrangement uses TRBV11-2 and TRBJ1-2; 9 nucleotides agree with TRBD1. This CDR3 is built from 14 residues. Germline V gene sequence: CDR1 SGHAT, CDR2 FQNNGV. Trimming at V came to 6 bases and at J to 2 bases, leaving 4 bases not matched to a gene. The DNA for the CDR3 is TGTGCCAGCAGAGGGACAGGGCTGAACTATGGCTACACCTTC. Translated: CASRGTGLNYGYTF.

The V call is TRBV3-1 (or the pseudogene TRBV3-2), the J call TRBJ2-3; 9 bases match TRBD2. This CDR3 region has 15 residues. CDR1 and CDR2 (germline): LGHDT, YNNKEL (reference sequence). Losses at the gene ends were 1 base for V and 6 bases for J; bases not matched to a gene: 5. The CDR3, as DNA: TGTGCCAGCAGCCAAGTGCGGGGGGGCAGGGATACGCAGTATTTT. As protein: CASSQVRGGRDTQYF.

This chain links TRBV30 with TRBJ1-3; D perhaps matches TRBD1 (6 bases). The V end lost 0 bases, the J end lost 2 bases, and 14 bases lay between the germline ends. Germline V gene sequence: CDR1 GTSNPN, CDR2 SVGIG (reference sequence). CDR3 length equals 16 residues. The CDR3 region is CAWSVLGGLAGNTIYF. The CDR3 bases are TGTGCCTGGAGTGTACTCGGGGGGCTAGCTGGAAACACCATATATTTT.

V gene TRBV27 combines with J gene TRBJ2-7; TRBD1 matches at 7 bases. With 1 base clipped from V and 3 bases from J, the junction kept 9 bases outside the gene matches. The length of the CDR3 is 16 residues. Germline-derived CDR1 and CDR2 are MNHEY and SMNVEV (reference sequence). The CDR3 is CASSLYASGGIYEQYF. In nucleotides, the CDR3 is TGTGCCAGCAGTTTATACGCCTCAGGGGGAATCTACGAGCAGTACTTC.

The chain is built from TRBV5-1 and TRBJ2-3; D gene unclear. From germline, CDR1 is SGHRS and CDR2 YFSETQ. CDR3 size: 12 residues. Between the trimmed V and J ends, which lost 3 bases and 7 bases, there was a span of 9 bases. The CDR3 here is CASSSGFNTQYF. Here the CDR3 DNA reads TGCGCCAGCAGCTCAGGTTTTAATACGCAGTATTTT.

This chain connects TRBV5-1 to TRBJ2-2; D might be TRBD2 (5 bases). This CDR3 spans 14 amino acids. Germline V lookup: CDR1 SGHRS, CDR2 YFSETQ. Trimming cost V 7 bases and J 0 bases, with 10 bases left between them. CDR3 sequence: CASASQANTGELFF. The CDR3 region has the DNA TGCGCCAGCGCTAGCCAGGCGAACACCGGGGAGCTGTTTTTT.

This chain joins TRBV6-5 and TRBJ2-3; a possible D gene is TRBD1 (6 bases). CDR1 and CDR2 from the germline V gene are MNHEY and SVGAGI. Trimming shortened V by 0 bases and J by 6 bases, and 10 bases separated the two germline ends. The CDR3 is made up of 14 amino acids. CDR3: CASSYSRGGDTQYF. As DNA, the CDR3 is TGTGCCAGCAGTTACTCCAGGGGCGGGGATACGCAGTATTTT.

This clone showed up just once. The rearrangement joins TRBV3-1 (or the pseudogene TRBV3-2) to TRBJ1-2; D might be TRBD1 (5 bases). Germline CDR1 LGHDT, CDR2 YNNKEL (reference sequence). V was trimmed by 4 bases and J by 6 bases, leaving 9 bases between them. The CDR3 covers 12 residues. In nucleotides, the CDR3 is TGTGCCAGCAGCCTACAGGAAGATGGCTACACCTTC. Its translation: CASSLQEDGYTF.

The chain has TRBV6-6 and TRBJ1-6; possible D gene TRBD1, 6 bases. This CDR3 has 13 residues. CDR1 is MNHNY, CDR2 SVGAGI, per germline (reference sequence). Trimming took 7 bases from V and 7 from J, leaving 11 bases between them. CDR3 residues: CASKGQGNSPLHF. The CDR3, as DNA: TGTGCCAGCAAAGGGCAGGGGAATTCACCCCTCCACTTT.